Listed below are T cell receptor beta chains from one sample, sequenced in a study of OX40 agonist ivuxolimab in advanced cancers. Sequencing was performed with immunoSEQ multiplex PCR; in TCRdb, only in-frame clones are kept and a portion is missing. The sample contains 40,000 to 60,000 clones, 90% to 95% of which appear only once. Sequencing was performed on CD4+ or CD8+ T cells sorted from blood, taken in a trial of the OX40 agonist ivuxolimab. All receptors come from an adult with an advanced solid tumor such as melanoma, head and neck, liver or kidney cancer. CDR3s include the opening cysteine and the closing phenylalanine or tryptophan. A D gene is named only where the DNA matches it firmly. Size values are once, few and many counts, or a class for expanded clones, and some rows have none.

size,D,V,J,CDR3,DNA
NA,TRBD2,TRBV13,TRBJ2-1,CASRIEGLAGDNEQFF,TGTGCCAGCAGGATCGAGGGACTAGCGGGAGACAATGAGCAGTTCTTC
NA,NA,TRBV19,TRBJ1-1,CASSIPGRWEEAFF,TGTGCCAGTAGTATACCCGGGCGGTGGGAGGAAGCTTTCTTT
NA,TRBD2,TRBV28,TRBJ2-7,CASSAGTSGFFYEQYF,TGTGCCAGCAGCGCTGGGACTAGCGGGTTTTTTTACGAGCAGTACTTC
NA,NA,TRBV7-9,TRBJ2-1,CASSRGNNEQFF,TGTGCCAGCAGCCGGGGAAACAATGAGCAGTTCTTC
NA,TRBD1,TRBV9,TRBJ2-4,CASSVVGQAENIQYF,TGTGCCAGCAGCGTAGTGGGACAGGCGGAAAACATTCAGTACTTC
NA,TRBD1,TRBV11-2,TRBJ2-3,CASSRQGDTQYF,TGTGCCAGCAGCCGACAGGGGGATACGCAGTATTTT
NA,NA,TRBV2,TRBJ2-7,CASSEERSYYEQYF,TGTGCCAGCAGTGAAGAGAGGTCTTATTACGAGCAGTACTTC
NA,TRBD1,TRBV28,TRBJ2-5,CASWATGGYGETQYF,TGTGCCTCTTGGGCGACAGGGGGCTATGGAGAGACCCAGTACTTC
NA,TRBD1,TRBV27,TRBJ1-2,CASADRAGYGYTF,TGTGCCAGCGCAGACAGGGCCGGCTATGGCTACACCTTC
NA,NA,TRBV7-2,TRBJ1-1,CASSLALGPRTNTEAFF,TGTGCCAGCAGCTTAGCCCTGGGTCCAAGAACGAACACTGAAGCTTTCTTT
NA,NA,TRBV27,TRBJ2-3,CASSWILPGQVSTDTQYF,TGTGCCAGCAGCTGGATTCTGCCGGGACAAGTAAGCACAGATACGCAGTATTTT
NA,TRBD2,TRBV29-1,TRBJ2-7,CSVVGTSGETSYEQYF,TGCAGCGTTGTTGGGACTAGCGGAGAAACCTCCTACGAGCAGTACTTC
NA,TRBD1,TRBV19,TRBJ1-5,CASRGTDSNQPQHF,TGTGCCAGTAGGGGGACAGATAGCAATCAGCCCCAGCATTTT
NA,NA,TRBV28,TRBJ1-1,CASSLTGINTEAFF,TGTGCCAGCAGTTTAACAGGGATTAACACTGAAGCTTTCTTT
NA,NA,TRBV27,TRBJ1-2,CASSSGNGYTF,TGTGCCAGCAGTTCTGGGAATGGCTACACCTTC
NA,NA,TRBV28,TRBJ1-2,CASSPPEGRPPGGYTF,TGTGCCAGCAGCCCTCCGGAGGGGCGACCTCCGGGAGGCTACACCTTC
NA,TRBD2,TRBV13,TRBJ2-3,CASSPGLADDTQYF,TGTGCCAGCAGCCCGGGACTAGCGGATGACACGCAGTATTTT
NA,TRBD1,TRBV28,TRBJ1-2,CASSSHLDRVFYGYTF,TGTGCCAGCAGCTCCCACCTGGACAGGGTCTTCTATGGCTACACCTTC
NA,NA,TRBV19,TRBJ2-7,CASISPISYEQYF,TGTGCCAGTATTTCCCCAATCTCCTACGAGCAGTACTTC
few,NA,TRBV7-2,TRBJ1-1,CASSLVDGTEAFF,TGTGCCAGCAGCTTAGTTGACGGAACTGAAGCTTTCTTT
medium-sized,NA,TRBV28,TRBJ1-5,CASSRPFLEPQHF,TGTGCCAGCAGCCGCCCCTTCTTGGAGCCCCAGCATTTT
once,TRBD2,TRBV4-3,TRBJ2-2,CASSQDRLAGGPDTGELFF,TGCGCCAGCAGCCAAGATCGTCTGGCGGGAGGGCCGGACACCGGGGAGCTGTTTTTT
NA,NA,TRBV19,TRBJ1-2,CASSIEPGLIPGYTF,TGTGCCAGTAGTATAGAACCGGGCCTGATACCTGGCTACACCTTC